What follows are 27 T cell receptor beta chains derived from one specimen sequenced in a study of technical replicates of blood from a handful of donors. Sequencing was performed with immunoSEQ multiplex PCR; in TCRdb, only in-frame clones are kept and a portion is missing. Here the sample spans fewer than 90,000 clones, about 94% being singletons. The sequenced sample consisted of T cells isolated from PBMCs. These receptors came from a human donor in good health.

J is TRBJ2-5 and V is TRBV10-3, with TRBD2 as a possible D gene (5 bases). The germline V gene has CDR1 ENHRY and CDR2 SYGVKD. The CDR3 contains 19 residues. Deletions cut 0 bases from V and 0 bases from J, with 20 bases between. CDR3 nucleotides: TGTGCCATCAGTGAGTCCGGGCTAGCCAAAGCCCTAAACCAAGAGACCCAGTACTTC. Its protein product is CAISESGLAKALNQETQYF.

The chain combines TRBV7-8 with TRBJ1-1; 8 positions match TRBD1. The CDR3 has 16 amino acids. The V gene's germline CDR1 is SGHVS and CDR2 FQNEAQ. Germline trimming cut 1 base from V and 1 base from J; bases unmatched to any gene: 5. The CDR3 reads CASSLVGTGWNTEAFF. CDR3 DNA sequence: TGTGCCAGCAGCTTAGTAGGGACAGGCTGGAACACTGAAGCTTTCTTT.

The chain joins TRBV6-1 to TRBJ2-7, with TRBD2 matching 12 bases. The CDR3 has 15 residues. Trimming cost V 7 bases and J 3 bases; bases outside gene matches: 7. In germline, CDR1 is MNHNS, CDR2 SASEGT. The CDR3 coding sequence is TGTGCCAGCACTCCTAGCGGGGGGGTGGTCTACGAGCAGTACTTC. It specifies CASTPSGGVVYEQYF.

The chain carries TRBV2 and TRBJ2-1; TRBD1 might be the D (5 bases). V was trimmed by 3 bases and J by 2 bases, leaving 11 bases between them. This CDR3 is 15 amino acids long. Germline V lookup: CDR1 SNHLY, CDR2 FYNNEI. CDR3 amino acids: CASSESETAYNEQFF. The CDR3, as DNA: TGTGCCAGCAGTGAGTCTGAGACAGCCTACAATGAGCAGTTCTTC.

This sequence joins TRBV19 and TRBJ1-1; TRBD1 is a possible D gene (5 bases). V lost 0 bases to trimming and J lost 7 bases, with 9 bases between them. Germline values: CDR1 LNHDA, CDR2 SQIVND (reference sequence). The CDR3 extends over 13 amino acids. The CDR3 nucleotides read TGTGCCAGTAGTATAGATCTCGACAGTGAAGCTTTCTTT. Translating it yields CASSIDLDSEAFF.

The chain joins TRBV5-4 to TRBJ2-1, with D possibly matching TRBD2 (6 bases). CDR3 size: 15 residues. Per the germline V gene, CDR1 is SGHNT and CDR2 is YYREEE (reference sequence). Between the trimmed V and J ends, which lost 2 bases and 2 bases, there was a span of 11 bases. Here the CDR3 DNA reads TGTGCCAGCAGCTTAGAGGAGGGCGCCTACAATGAGCAGTTCTTC. This gives the protein CASSLEEGAYNEQFF.

The chain joins TRBV6-5 to TRBJ2-3; TRBD2 aligns across 10 bases. The CDR3 has 15 residues. The junction had 7 bases not matched to a gene; V was cut back by 5 bases and J by 5 bases. CDR1 and CDR2 from the germline V gene are MNHEY and SVGAGI. The CDR3 coding sequence is TGTGCCAGCAGTCCCCAAGCGGGAGGGGGAGATACGCAGTATTTT. Encoded protein: CASSPQAGGGDTQYF.

V gene TRBV4-1 combines with J gene TRBJ2-5, with 7 bases aligning to TRBD1. CDR3 length: 17 residues. The germline gives CDR1 MGHRA, CDR2 YSYEKL. V shed 3 bases, J shed 5 bases, and the junction held 15 bases outside the gene matches. DNA for the CDR3: TGCGCCAGCAGCCAGGATTCCGGGACAGCAGTAGCGGAGACCCAGTACTTC. Amino acid sequence: CASSQDSGTAVAETQYF.

The J gene is TRBJ2-5, the V gene TRBV10-2, with TRBD2 matching 7 bases. The germline gives CDR1 WSHSY, CDR2 SAAADI. V trimming: 9 bases; J trimming: 1 base; junction bases outside the gene matches: 2. This CDR3 spans 12 amino acids. CDR3 protein: CARWGGQETQYF. CDR3 nucleotides: TGCGCCAGATGGGGGGGCCAAGAGACCCAGTACTTC.

Written as DNA, the CDR3 is TGTGCCAGCGGGATGAAAGGACAGGGTGGTATAGGGGGCTACACCTTC. Its protein product is CASGMKGQGGIGGYTF. The chain couples TRBV27 to TRBJ1-2; 8 bases line up with TRBD1. The CDR3 contains 16 residues. Germline V CDR1 and CDR2: MNHEY, SMNVEV (reference sequence). The V and J ends lost 8 bases and 8 bases, in that order; junction bases with no gene match: 19.

This clone was observed once. The CDR3 spells CASSLAQSYEQYF. The CDR3 bases are TGTGCCAGCAGCTTAGCACAGTCCTACGAGCAGTACTTC. J is TRBJ2-7 and V is TRBV7-8, with D uncertain. CDR3 length equals 13 residues. The V gene lost 0 bases and the J gene lost 1 base, with 4 bases spanning the gap. CDR1 and CDR2 from the germline V gene are SGHVS and FQNEAQ.

This rearrangement joins TRBV5-1 to TRBJ2-5; 10 bases match TRBD2. This CDR3 comprises 15 residues. V was pared by 0 bases and J by 10 bases, with 9 bases of the junction left unmatched. CDR1 and CDR2 (germline): SGHRS, YFSETQ. CDR3 coding DNA: TGCGCCAGCAGCTTGGTGTTCGAGCGGGGGGGAGACCAGTACTTC. This gives the protein CASSLVFERGGDQYF.

The sample holds one count of this clone. The rearrangement links TRBV9 to TRBJ1-1; 7 nucleotides match TRBD1. With V trimmed by 7 bases and J by 2 bases, 5 bases remained unmatched. The CDR3 covers 13 residues. Germline V lookup: CDR1 SGDLS, CDR2 YYNGEE. In DNA form, the CDR3 reads TGTGCCAGCGGAAGACAGGGCAACACTGAAGCTTTCTTT. As protein: CASGRQGNTEAFF.

The chain is built from TRBV5-1 and TRBJ1-2, with TRBD1 as a possible D gene (6 bases). Trimming left V 6 bases short and J 4 bases short, with 25 bases between. The CDR3 length is 17 residues. Per germline, CDR1 SGHRS and CDR2 YFSETQ. The CDR3 coding sequence is TGCGCCAGCATGTCCGTGGGGGCGCGATATAAAGTCTATGGCTACACCTTC. As protein: CASMSVGARYKVYGYTF.

The CDR3: CASRQGSGTDTQYF. CDR3 sequence (DNA): TGCGCCAGCAGACAGGGGAGTGGAACAGATACGCAGTATTTT. The chain couples TRBV10-1 to TRBJ2-3; TRBD1 aligns across 7 bases. Germline V lookup: CDR1 WNHNN, CDR2 SYGVQD (reference sequence). The V gene end was trimmed by 6 bases and the J gene end by 3 bases; junction bases not matched to a gene: 6. The CDR3 contains 14 residues.

V usage is TRBV7-3 and J usage is TRBJ2-1; 9 bases line up with TRBD2. The CDR3 sequence is 15 residues long. V gave up 3 bases and J gave up 5 bases; unmatched junction bases: 5. Germline assignment: CDR1 SGHTA and CDR2 FQGTGA. CDR3 in DNA: TGTGCCAGCAGCTTGCTAGCGGGGCTTAACAATGAGCAGTTCTTC. This encodes CASSLLAGLNNEQFF.

The chain links TRBV5-4 to TRBJ2-1; D is uncertain. Trimming left V 2 bases short and J 6 bases short, with 12 bases between. Per germline, CDR1 SGHNT and CDR2 YYREEE (reference sequence). CDR3 size: 14 residues. The CDR3 spells CASSLLSTGNEQFF. The CDR3 nucleotides read TGTGCCAGCAGCTTACTATCGACGGGCAATGAGCAGTTCTTC.

The chain links TRBV18 to TRBJ2-1; 8 positions match TRBD2. This CDR3 has 19 residues. V was pared by 0 bases and J by 0 bases, with 10 bases of the junction left unmatched. CDR1 is KGHSH and CDR2 is LQKENI in the germline V gene. The CDR3 spells CASSPPLKQRGSSYNEQFF. DNA for the CDR3: TGTGCCAGCTCACCACCTCTGAAGCAGCGGGGGAGCTCCTACAATGAGCAGTTCTTC.

This clone showed up just once. The gene calls are TRBV27 and TRBJ1-1; a possible D gene is TRBD1 (5 bases). This CDR3 region has 15 residues. CDR1 and CDR2 from the germline V gene are MNHEY and SMNVEV (reference sequence). Trimming stripped 6 bases from V and 1 base from J, with 15 bases between. The CDR3 here is CASSPGAGSNTEAFF. In DNA form, the CDR3 reads TGTGCCAGCAGCCCTGGGGCAGGGTCGAACACTGAAGCTTTCTTT.

This clone showed up just once. The chain recombines TRBV25-1 with TRBJ2-7; D may be TRBD1 (6 bases). Germline CDR1 and CDR2: MGHDK and SYGVNS. The CDR3 runs to 14 residues. Deletions cut 6 bases from V and 2 bases from J, with 14 bases between. The CDR3: CASSVLQGPYEQYF. Here the CDR3 DNA reads TGTGCCAGCAGCGTACTACAGGGCCCCTACGAGCAGTACTTC.

This clone was found a few times. CDR3 sequence: CASSLGTVGNTIYF. The CDR3 DNA reads as TGTGCCAGCAGCTTAGGGACAGTTGGAAACACCATATATTTT. The chain carries TRBV7-2 and TRBJ1-3, with a weak D call TRBD1 (6 bases). CDR3 size: 14 residues. Germline CDR1 is SGHTA and CDR2 is FQGNSA. V lost 1 base, J lost 3 bases, and 7 bases lay in between. Supplemented by reference TRBV7-2 and TRBJ1-3, the full variable domain reads GAGVSQSPSNKVTEKGKDVELRCDPISGHTALYWYRQSLGQGLEFLIYFQGNSAPDKSGLPSDRFSAERTGGSVSTLTIQRTQQEDSAVYLCASSLGTVGNTIYFGEGSWLTVV.

The chain recombines TRBV27 with TRBJ2-7; 10 nucleotides line up with TRBD1. V lost 3 bases and J lost 4; bases outside the gene matches: 6. CDR3 length: 15 amino acids. Germline loops: CDR1 MNHEY, CDR2 SMNVEV (reference sequence). The CDR3, as DNA: TGTGCCAGCAGTTTTAGGGACAGGGGAACGTACGAGCAGTACTTC. It translates to CASSFRDRGTYEQYF.

V and J are TRBV28 and TRBJ2-7, with TRBD1 identical over 9 bases. Germline CDR1 reads MDHEN; CDR2 reads SYDVKM. The trim removed 7 bases at V and 2 bases at J, leaving 9 bases unmatched. This CDR3 contains 15 residues. CDR3 amino acids: CASNKNRGLAYEQYF. The CDR3 nucleotides read TGTGCCAGCAACAAAAACAGGGGGCTCGCCTACGAGCAGTACTTC.

The chain carries TRBV4-1 and TRBJ2-1, with D perhaps TRBD1 (5 bases). The germline V gene has CDR1 MGHRA and CDR2 YSYEKL. The CDR3 extends over 15 amino acids. V gave up 1 base and J gave up 9 bases, with 16 bases separating them. This chain's CDR3 is CASSQGLQGLGEQFF. The CDR3, as DNA: TGCGCCAGCAGCCAAGGTTTGCAGGGATTGGGTGAGCAGTTCTTC.

This clone was observed once. V and J are TRBV11-3 and TRBJ1-5; a possible D gene is TRBD1 (6 bases). Deletions cut 3 bases from V and 4 bases from J, with 19 bases between. There are 17 residues in the CDR3. Germline V lookup: CDR1 SGHNT, CDR2 YENEEA. The CDR3 DNA reads TGTGCCAGCAGCTTCTTCCGAAAGGACAGTTCTAATCAGCCCCAGCATTTT. Encoded protein: CASSFFRKDSSNQPQHF.

V and J are TRBV4-1 and TRBJ1-2, with a possible D match to TRBD1 (6 bases). There are 14 residues in the CDR3. Germline V CDR1 and CDR2: MGHRA, YSYEKL. V lost 1 base and J 3 bases, leaving 9 bases between the germline ends. The DNA for the CDR3 is TGCGCCAGCAGCCAAGTCAGGGGAGACTATGGCTACACCTTC. The encoded protein is CASSQVRGDYGYTF.

The V and J genes are TRBV25-1 and TRBJ1-2; 7 bases align to TRBD1. Germline CDR1 and CDR2: MGHDK and SYGVNS. V shed 3 bases, J shed 3 bases, and the junction held 1 base outside the gene matches. The CDR3 contains 13 residues. DNA of the CDR3: TGTGCCAGCAGTGATACAGGGGACTATGGCTACACCTTC. Translation gives CASSDTGDYGYTF.